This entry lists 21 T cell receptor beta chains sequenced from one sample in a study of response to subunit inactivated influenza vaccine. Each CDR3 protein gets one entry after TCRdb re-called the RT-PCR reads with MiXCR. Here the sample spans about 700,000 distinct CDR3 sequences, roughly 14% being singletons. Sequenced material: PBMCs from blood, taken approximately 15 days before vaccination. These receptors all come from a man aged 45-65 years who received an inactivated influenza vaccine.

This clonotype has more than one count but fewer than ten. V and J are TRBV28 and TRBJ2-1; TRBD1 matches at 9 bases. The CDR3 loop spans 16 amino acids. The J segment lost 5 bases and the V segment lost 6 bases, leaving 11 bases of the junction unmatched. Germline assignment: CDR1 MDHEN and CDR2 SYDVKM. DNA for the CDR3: TGTGCCAGCAGACTAGACCGGGACAGGGTTCACAATGAGCAGTTCTTC. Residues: CASRLDRDRVHNEQFF.

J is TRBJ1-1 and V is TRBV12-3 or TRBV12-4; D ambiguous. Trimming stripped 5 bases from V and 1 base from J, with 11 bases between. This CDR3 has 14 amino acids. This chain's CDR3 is CASSARAGNTEAFF. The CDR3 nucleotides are TGTGCCAGCAGTGCCCGGGCCGGGAACACTGAAGCTTTCTTT.

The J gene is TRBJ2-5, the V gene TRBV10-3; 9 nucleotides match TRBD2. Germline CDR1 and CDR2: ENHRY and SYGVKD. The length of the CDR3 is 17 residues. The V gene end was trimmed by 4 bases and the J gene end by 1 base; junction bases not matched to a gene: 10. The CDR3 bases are TGTGCCATCAGTGCACCCCCAGGCGGGGGGGGCCAAGAGACCCAGTACTTC. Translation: CAISAPPGGGGQETQYF.

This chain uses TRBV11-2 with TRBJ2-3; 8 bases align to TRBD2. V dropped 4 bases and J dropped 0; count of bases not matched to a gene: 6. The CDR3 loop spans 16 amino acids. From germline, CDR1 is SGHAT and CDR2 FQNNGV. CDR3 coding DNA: TGTGCCAGCAGCTCCTGGACTAGCAAAAGCACAGATACGCAGTATTTT. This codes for CASSSWTSKSTDTQYF.

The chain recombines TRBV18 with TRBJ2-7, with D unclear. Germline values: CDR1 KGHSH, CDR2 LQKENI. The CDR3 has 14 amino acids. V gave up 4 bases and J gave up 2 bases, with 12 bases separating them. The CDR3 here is CASSLNTRTYEQYF. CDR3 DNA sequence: TGTGCCAGCTCACTGAACACGAGGACCTACGAGCAGTACTTC.

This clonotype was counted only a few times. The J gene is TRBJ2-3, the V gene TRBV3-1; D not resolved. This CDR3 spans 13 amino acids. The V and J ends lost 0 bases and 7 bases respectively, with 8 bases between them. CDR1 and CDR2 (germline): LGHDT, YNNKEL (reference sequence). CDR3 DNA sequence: TGTGCCAGCAGCCAAGATCCCACTTATACGCAGTATTTT. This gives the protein CASSQDPTYTQYF.

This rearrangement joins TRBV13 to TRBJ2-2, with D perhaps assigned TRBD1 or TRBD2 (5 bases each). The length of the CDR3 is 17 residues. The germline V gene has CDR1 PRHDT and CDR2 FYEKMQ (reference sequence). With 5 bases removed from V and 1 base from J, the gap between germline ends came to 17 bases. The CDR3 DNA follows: TGTGCCAGCAGCCAACTAGTCGGGACCCAGAACACCGGGGAGCTGTTTTTT. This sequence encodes CASSQLVGTQNTGELFF.

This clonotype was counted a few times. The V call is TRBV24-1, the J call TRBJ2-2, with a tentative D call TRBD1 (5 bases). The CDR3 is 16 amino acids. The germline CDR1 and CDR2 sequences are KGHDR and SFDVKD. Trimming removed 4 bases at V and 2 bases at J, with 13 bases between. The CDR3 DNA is TGTGCCACCAGTGACACCGGACACCTCAACACCGGGGAGCTGTTTTTT. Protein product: CATSDTGHLNTGELFF.

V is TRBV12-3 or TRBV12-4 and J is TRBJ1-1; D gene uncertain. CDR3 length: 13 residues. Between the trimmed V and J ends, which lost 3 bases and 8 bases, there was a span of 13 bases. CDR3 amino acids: CASSFDLWIEAFF. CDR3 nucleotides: TGTGCCAGCAGTTTCGACCTGTGGATCGAAGCTTTCTTT.

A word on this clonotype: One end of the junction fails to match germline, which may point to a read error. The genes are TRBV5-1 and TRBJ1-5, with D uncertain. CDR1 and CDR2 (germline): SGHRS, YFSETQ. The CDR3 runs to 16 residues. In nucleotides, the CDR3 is TGCGCCAGCATCTTGGAAGCCGGAAATAGCAATCAGCCCCAGCATTTT. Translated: CASILEAGNSNQPQHF. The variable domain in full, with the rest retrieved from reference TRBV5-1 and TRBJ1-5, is KAGVTQTPRYLIKTRGQQVTLSCSPISGHRSVSWYQQTPGQGLQFLFEYFSETQRNKGNFPGRFSGRQFSNSRSEMNVSTLELGDSALYLCASILEAGNSNQPQHFGDGTRLSIL.

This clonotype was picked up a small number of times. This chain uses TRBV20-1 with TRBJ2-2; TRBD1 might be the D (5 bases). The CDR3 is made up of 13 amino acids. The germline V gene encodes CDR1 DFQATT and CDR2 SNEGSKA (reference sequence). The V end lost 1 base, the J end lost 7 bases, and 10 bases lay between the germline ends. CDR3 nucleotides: TGCAGTGCTAGAGCCCAGGGCGGCGGGGAGCTGTTTTTT. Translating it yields CSARAQGGGELFF.

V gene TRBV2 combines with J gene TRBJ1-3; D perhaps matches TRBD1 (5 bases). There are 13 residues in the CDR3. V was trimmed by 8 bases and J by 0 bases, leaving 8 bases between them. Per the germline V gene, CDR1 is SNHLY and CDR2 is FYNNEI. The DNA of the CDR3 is TGTGCCAGCGAGACAGACTCTGGAAACACCATATATTTT. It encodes CASETDSGNTIYF.

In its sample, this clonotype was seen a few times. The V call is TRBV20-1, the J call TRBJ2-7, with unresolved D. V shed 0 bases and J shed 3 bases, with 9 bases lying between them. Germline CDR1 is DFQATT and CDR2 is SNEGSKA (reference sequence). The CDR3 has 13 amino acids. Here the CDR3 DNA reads TGCAGTGCTAGAGATGTCGCCAGCTACGAGCAGTACTTC. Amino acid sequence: CSARDVASYEQYF.

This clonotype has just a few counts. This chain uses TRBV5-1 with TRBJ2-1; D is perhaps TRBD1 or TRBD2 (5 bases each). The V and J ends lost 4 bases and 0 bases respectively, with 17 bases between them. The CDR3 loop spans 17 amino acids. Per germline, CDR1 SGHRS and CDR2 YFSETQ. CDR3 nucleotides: TGCGCCAGCAGCACGGGGACGGGCAGGATCTCCTACAATGAGCAGTTCTTC. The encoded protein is CASSTGTGRISYNEQFF.

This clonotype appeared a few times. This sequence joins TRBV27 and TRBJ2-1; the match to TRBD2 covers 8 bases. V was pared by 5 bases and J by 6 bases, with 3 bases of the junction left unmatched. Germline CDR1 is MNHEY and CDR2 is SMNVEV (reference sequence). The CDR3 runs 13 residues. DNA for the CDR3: TGTGCCAGCAGTCCTACTAGCGGCAATGAGCAGTTCTTC. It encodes CASSPTSGNEQFF.

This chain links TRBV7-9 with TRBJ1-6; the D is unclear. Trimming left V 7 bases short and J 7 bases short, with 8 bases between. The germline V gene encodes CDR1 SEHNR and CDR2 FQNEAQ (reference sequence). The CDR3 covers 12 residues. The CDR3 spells CASTSHNSPLHF. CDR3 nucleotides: TGTGCCAGCACCTCACACAATTCACCCCTCCACTTT.

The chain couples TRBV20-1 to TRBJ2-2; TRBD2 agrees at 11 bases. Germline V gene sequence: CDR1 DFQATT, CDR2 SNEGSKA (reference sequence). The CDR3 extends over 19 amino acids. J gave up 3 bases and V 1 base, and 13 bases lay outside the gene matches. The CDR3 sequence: CSARVSSRSGRGDTGELFF. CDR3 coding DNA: TGCAGTGCTAGAGTTTCATCCCGTAGCGGGAGGGGGGACACCGGGGAGCTGTTTTTT.

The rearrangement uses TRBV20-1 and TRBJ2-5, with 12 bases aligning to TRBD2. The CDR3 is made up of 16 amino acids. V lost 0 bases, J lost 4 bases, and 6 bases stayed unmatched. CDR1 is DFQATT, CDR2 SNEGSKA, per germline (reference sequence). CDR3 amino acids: CSARDSSGRVAETQYF. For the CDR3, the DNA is TGCAGTGCTAGAGATTCTAGCGGGAGGGTGGCAGAGACCCAGTACTTC.

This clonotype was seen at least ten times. CDR3 sequence: CASSLSGGLNTGELFF. DNA for the CDR3: TGTGCCAGCAGCTTAAGCGGGGGCCTGAACACCGGGGAGCTGTTTTTT. V and J are TRBV7-9 and TRBJ2-2; TRBD2 aligns across 8 bases. CDR1 is SEHNR and CDR2 is FQNEAQ in the germline V gene (reference sequence). With 2 bases clipped from V and 1 base from J, the junction kept 3 bases outside the gene matches. This CDR3 is built from 16 residues.

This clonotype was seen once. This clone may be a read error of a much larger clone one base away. CDR3 region: CASSRKLGPNTGELFF. CDR3 in DNA: TGTGCCAGCAGCCGTAAGCTGGGGCCGAACACCGGGGAGCTGTTTTTT. The genes are TRBV12-3 or TRBV12-4 and TRBJ2-2, with D perhaps matching TRBD1 (5 bases). This CDR3 spans 16 amino acids. V was cut by 6 bases and J by 0 bases, with 14 bases left in between.

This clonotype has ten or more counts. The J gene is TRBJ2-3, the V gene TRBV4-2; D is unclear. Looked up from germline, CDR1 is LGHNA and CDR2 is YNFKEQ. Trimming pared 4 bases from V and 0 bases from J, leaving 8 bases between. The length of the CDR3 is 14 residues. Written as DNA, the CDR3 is TGTGCCAGCAGCCGGCAGGTTAGCACAGATACGCAGTATTTT. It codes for CASSRQVSTDTQYF.